The TCR beta chain under discussion was sequenced for a study of blood T cell repertoires in COVID-19. At the level of the study: Researchers got acute and convalescent COVID-19 samples from the United States, Italy and Spain. The cDNA or gDNA used as material had been derived from T cells, B-cell-depleted T cells, or PBMCs.

V lost 5 bases and J 6 bases, leaving 16 bases between the germline ends. Germline V gene data show CDR1 as SGHTA and CDR2 as FQGNSA. The CDR3 length is 14 residues. Per the original data handling: By means of reference gene primer amplification, nucleated cell counts were estimated. The assay was immunoSEQ multiplex PCR, and TCRdb's table has in-frame clones only and misses some. V and J calls plus clone size are reproduced from that table; the DNA served to infer D and trimming. The top ten clones hold more than 1.5% of a sample with around 190,000 clones, approximately 80% of them seen once. This sequence joins TRBV7-2 and TRBJ1-1; D perhaps matches TRBD1 (6 bases). The sequenced sample was peripheral blood. This receptor was taken from a human donor in a cohort sampled during active COVID-19. The CDR3 reads CASSRSTGQPEAFF. CDR3 nucleotides: TGTGCCAGCAGCCGCTCAACCGGACAGCCTGAAGCTTTCTTT.